This passage covers 16 T cell receptor beta chains from one sample sequenced in a study of control samples from healthy donors and cancer patients. This table comes from immunoSEQ multiplex PCR, and its TCRdb copy is limited to in-frame clones, with some not included. The sample consists of 68,000 or so clones, about 83% of them appearing once. Material for sequencing was blood. The receptors here all came from a man aged 55 to 70 in good health.

The chain combines TRBV19 with TRBJ2-1; 8 nucleotides match TRBD1. The V segment lost 2 bases and the J segment 6 bases; nucleotides outside the gene matches: 21. CDR3 size: 20 residues. CDR1 is LNHDA and CDR2 is SQIVND in the germline V gene (reference sequence). The CDR3 coding sequence is TGTGCCAGTAGTATACTTGGTGGGGGGACAGGAGAGGGTGATATCAATGAGCAGTTCTTC. It is translated as CASSILGGGTGEGDINEQFF.

The chain recombines TRBV7-9 with TRBJ2-1; TRBD2 agrees at 10 bases. CDR1 is SEHNR, CDR2 FQNEAQ, per germline (reference sequence). The CDR3 loop spans 16 amino acids. V shed 3 bases and J 7 bases; nucleotides not matched to a gene: 9. CDR3 DNA: TGTGCCAGCAGCTTTGAAAGCGGGAGGGGTGGGAATGAGCAGTTCTTC. This encodes CASSFESGRGGNEQFF.

The V gene is TRBV19, the J gene TRBJ1-1, with TRBD1 matching over 8 bases. This CDR3 spans 16 amino acids. Germline CDR1 LNHDA, CDR2 SQIVND (reference sequence). J lost 2 bases, V lost 4 bases, and 9 bases had no gene match. Here the CDR3 reads CASSRGTGRPNTEAFF. The CDR3 DNA reads as TGTGCCAGTAGTAGGGGGACAGGACGCCCTAACACTGAAGCTTTCTTT.

The chain is built from TRBV6-6 and TRBJ1-1; tentative D call: TRBD1 (5 bases). From germline, CDR1 is MNHNY and CDR2 SVGAGI (reference sequence). V dropped 7 bases and J dropped 4 bases, with 19 bases sitting between them. This CDR3 is 15 amino acids long. CDR3 sequence: CASMGLRAGSTEAFF. CDR3 in DNA: TGTGCCAGCATGGGACTTAGGGCAGGGAGCACTGAAGCTTTCTTT.

This rearrangement joins TRBV24-1 to TRBJ2-2, with TRBD1 matching over 12 bases. V shed 3 bases and J 5 bases; nucleotides not matched to a gene: 12. The CDR3 has 19 amino acids. Germline V gene lookup returns CDR1 KGHDR and CDR2 SFDVKD. For the CDR3, the DNA is TGTGCCACCAGTGATCCCTCTTCCAGGGACAGGGGGCGAACCGGGGAGCTGTTTTTT. Its translation is CATSDPSSRDRGRTGELFF.

This rearrangement joins TRBV5-6 to TRBJ1-4, with 7 positions matching TRBD1. The CDR3 contains 17 residues. Germline CDR1 is SGHDT and CDR2 is YYEEEE. The V segment lost 0 bases and the J segment 0 bases; nucleotides outside the gene matches: 5. CDR3 bases: TGTGCCAGCAGCTTGGGACAGGGAGTTGCAACTAATGAAAAACTGTTTTTT. It is translated as CASSLGQGVATNEKLFF.

V usage is TRBV2 and J usage is TRBJ2-1; D is possibly TRBD2 (6 bases). V lost 4 bases to trimming and J lost 3 bases, with 13 bases between them. There are 15 residues in the CDR3. CDR1 and CDR2 from the germline V gene are SNHLY and FYNNEI. CDR3 in amino acids: CASSAQRRDYNEQFF. For the CDR3, the DNA is TGTGCCAGCAGTGCCCAGCGGAGGGACTACAATGAGCAGTTCTTC.

The rearrangement links TRBV5-1 to TRBJ1-1; the match to TRBD1 covers 11 bases. Germline V CDR1 and CDR2: SGHRS, YFSETQ. V was clipped by 1 base and J by 1 base; unmatched bases: 9. The CDR3 has 18 residues. The CDR3: CASSLRPGTGGPNTEAFF. DNA of the CDR3: TGCGCCAGCAGCTTGAGACCCGGGACAGGGGGACCGAACACTGAAGCTTTCTTT.

This clone counts as medium-sized. The V gene is TRBV28, the J gene TRBJ1-6, with D maybe TRBD1 (6 bases). Germline-derived CDR1 and CDR2 are MDHEN and SYDVKM. V was shortened by 4 bases and J by 3 bases, with 10 bases between the two germline ends. The CDR3 is made up of 15 amino acids. The CDR3 region is CASSSGDLYNSPLHF. DNA for the CDR3: TGTGCCAGCAGTTCAGGGGACCTCTATAATTCACCCCTCCACTTT.

The rearrangement joins TRBV28 to TRBJ1-5; 7 nucleotides agree with TRBD1. With 5 bases clipped from V and 3 bases from J, the junction kept 10 bases outside the gene matches. The CDR3 is 16 residues long. Germline-derived CDR1 and CDR2 are MDHEN and SYDVKM. CDR3 coding DNA: TGTGCCAGCAGTCCTCCCCGAGGGACAGCCAATCAGCCCCAGCATTTT. Translating gives CASSPPRGTANQPQHF.

V is TRBV15 and J is TRBJ1-2; 7 bases fit TRBD1. This CDR3 contains 13 residues. The V gene's germline CDR1 is LNHNV and CDR2 YYDKDF (reference sequence). V dropped 3 bases and J dropped 4; count of bases not matched to a gene: 2. Written as DNA, the CDR3 is TGTGCCACCAGCAGGACAGGGCTCTATGGCTACACCTTC. This translates into CATSRTGLYGYTF. The full variable domain, its missing parts supplied by reference TRBV15 and TRBJ1-2, is DAMVIQNPRYQVTQFGKPVTLSCSQTLNHNVMYWYQQKSSQAPKLLFHYYDKDFNNEADTPDNFQSRRPNTSFCFLDIRSPGLGDTAMYLCATSRTGLYGYTFGSGTRLTVV.

The J gene is TRBJ2-2, the V gene TRBV19, with 10 bases matching TRBD1. V gave up 6 bases and J gave up 5 bases; unmatched junction bases: 3. CDR3 size: 14 residues. Germline CDR1 reads LNHDA; CDR2 reads SQIVND (reference sequence). CDR3 coding DNA: TGTGCCAGTAGAGACAGGGGGCGGACCGGGGAGCTGTTTTTT. Residues: CASRDRGRTGELFF.

V gene TRBV3-1 (or the pseudogene TRBV3-2) combines with J gene TRBJ2-3, with 10 bases lining up with TRBD1. After removal of 11 bases from V and 4 bases from J, the junction contained 6 bases not matched to a gene. CDR3 length: 13 residues. The V gene's germline CDR1 is LGHDT and CDR2 YNNKEL (reference sequence). The CDR3 loop reads CAVGDRGPDTQYF. In DNA form, the CDR3 reads TGTGCCGTCGGGGACAGGGGACCAGATACGCAGTATTTT.

The J gene is TRBJ2-6, the V gene TRBV27; D unresolved. The germline CDR1 and CDR2 sequences are MNHEY and SMNVEV (reference sequence). V was shortened by 3 bases and J by 4 bases, with 10 bases between the two germline ends. The CDR3 has 15 amino acids. CDR3 loop: CASSLKVAGANVLTF. The CDR3 nucleotides are TGTGCCAGCAGTTTGAAGGTTGCGGGGGCCAACGTCCTGACTTTC.

V is TRBV11-2 and J is TRBJ2-4; D might be TRBD1 (6 bases). V gave up 5 bases and J gave up 5 bases, with 19 bases separating them. Germline V gene sequence: CDR1 SGHAT, CDR2 FQNNGV. CDR3 length: 16 amino acids. Written as DNA, the CDR3 is TGTGCCAGCAGCCCGGAGCTCGCCAGGGGACAAAACATTCAGTACTTC. Its translation is CASSPELARGQNIQYF. Drawing the rest from reference TRBV11-2 and TRBJ2-4, the complete variable domain is EAGVAQSPRYKIIEKRQSVAFWCNPISGHATLYWYQQILGQGPKLLIQFQNNGVVDDSQLPKDRFSAERLKGVDSTLKIQPAKLEDSAVYLCASSPELARGQNIQYFGAGTRLSVL.

This chain joins TRBV20-1 and TRBJ2-3; TRBD2 agrees at 14 bases. The germline V gene has CDR1 DFQATT and CDR2 SNEGSKA (reference sequence). The CDR3 loop spans 16 amino acids. With 3 bases clipped from V and 6 bases from J, the junction kept 8 bases outside the gene matches. CDR3 in DNA: TGCAGTGCTAGTAGGACTAGCGGGAGGAGGGGGGATACGCAGTATTTT. This translates into CSASRTSGRRGDTQYF.